The T cell receptor beta chain under discussion was sequenced for a study of blood T cells in healthy people across ages. A J-beta primer mix and a sample-barcoded 5' primer were used in a second PCR of roughly 6 to 11 cycles. The template-switch adaptor, which had 12 random nucleotides, put a tag on each cDNA molecule. TCRdb independently ran MiXCR on the 5' RACE reads; one entry per CDR3 protein. The repertoire holds approximately 1,000,000 distinct CDR3 sequences, with more than 30% as singletons. The table lists this clonotype with a few counts. Antigen: not known. The study's findings and limits: Naive T cell percentage and TCR beta diversity correlated strongly. PBMCs left unsorted prevented a conclusive naive versus antigen-experienced comparison. Researchers deemed the diversity estimates from one million T cells underestimates.

The V end was cut by 3 bases, the J end by 3 bases, with 5 bases between. The CDR3 sequence is 12 residues long. Germline V gene lookup returns CDR1 LGHNT and CDR2 FRNRAP. The specimen sequenced was blood. The chain uses TRBV12-5 and TRBJ1-1; D gene unclear. The receptor was derived from a man aged 18 to 30 in good health. CDR3 sequence (DNA): TGTGCTAGTGGTTTAATGTACACTGAAGCTTTCTTT. It encodes CASGLMYTEAFF.